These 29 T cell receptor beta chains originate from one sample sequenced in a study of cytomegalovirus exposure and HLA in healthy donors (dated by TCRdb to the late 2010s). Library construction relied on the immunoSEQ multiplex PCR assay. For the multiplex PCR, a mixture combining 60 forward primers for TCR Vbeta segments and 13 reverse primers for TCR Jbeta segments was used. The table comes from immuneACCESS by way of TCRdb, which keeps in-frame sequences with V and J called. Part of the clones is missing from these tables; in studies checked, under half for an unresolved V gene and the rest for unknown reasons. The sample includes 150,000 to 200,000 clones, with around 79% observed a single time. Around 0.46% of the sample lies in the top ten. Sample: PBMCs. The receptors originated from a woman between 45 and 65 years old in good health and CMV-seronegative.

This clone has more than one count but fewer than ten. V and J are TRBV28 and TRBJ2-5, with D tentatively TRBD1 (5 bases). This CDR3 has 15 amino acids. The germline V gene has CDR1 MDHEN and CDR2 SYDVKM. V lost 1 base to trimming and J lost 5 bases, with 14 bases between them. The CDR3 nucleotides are TGTGCCAGCAGTTTATATTTCCAGGGCAGTGAGACCCAGTACTTC. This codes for CASSLYFQGSETQYF.

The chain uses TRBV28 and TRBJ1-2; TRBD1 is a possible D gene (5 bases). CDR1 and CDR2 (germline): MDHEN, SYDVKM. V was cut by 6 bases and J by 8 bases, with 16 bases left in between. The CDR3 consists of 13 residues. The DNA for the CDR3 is TGTGCCAGCAGCCGAATCAGGGAATTGGGCTACACCTTC. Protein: CASSRIRELGYTF.

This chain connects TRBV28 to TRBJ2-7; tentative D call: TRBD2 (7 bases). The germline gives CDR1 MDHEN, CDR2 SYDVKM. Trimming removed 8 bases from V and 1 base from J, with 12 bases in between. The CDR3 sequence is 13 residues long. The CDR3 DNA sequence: TGTGCCAGCGCGGGGGCTACATCCTACGAGCAGTACTTC. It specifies CASAGATSYEQYF.

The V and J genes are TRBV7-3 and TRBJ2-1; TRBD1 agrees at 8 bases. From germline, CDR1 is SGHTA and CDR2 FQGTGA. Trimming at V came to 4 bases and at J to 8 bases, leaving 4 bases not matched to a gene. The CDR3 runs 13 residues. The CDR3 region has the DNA TGTGCCAGCAGCTCGAGACAGGGGTATGAGCAGTTCTTC. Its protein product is CASSSRQGYEQFF.

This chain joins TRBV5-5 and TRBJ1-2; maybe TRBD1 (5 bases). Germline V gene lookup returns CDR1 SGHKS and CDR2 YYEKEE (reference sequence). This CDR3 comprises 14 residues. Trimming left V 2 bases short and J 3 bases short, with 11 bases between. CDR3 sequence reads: CASSFRPTDYGYTF. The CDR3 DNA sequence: TGTGCCAGCAGCTTCAGGCCGACAGACTATGGCTACACCTTC.

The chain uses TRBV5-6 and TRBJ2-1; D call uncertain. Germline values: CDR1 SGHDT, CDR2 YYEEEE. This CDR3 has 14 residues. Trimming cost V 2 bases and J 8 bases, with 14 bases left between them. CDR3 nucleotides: TGTGCCAGCAGCTTTGACCGGGTGTCCCATGAGCAGTTCTTC. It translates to CASSFDRVSHEQFF.

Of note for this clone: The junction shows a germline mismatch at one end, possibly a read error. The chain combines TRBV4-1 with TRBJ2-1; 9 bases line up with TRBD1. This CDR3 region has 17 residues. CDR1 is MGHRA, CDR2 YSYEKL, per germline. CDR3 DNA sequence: TGCGCCAGCAGTCAAGTCGACAGGGGGAACTCCTACAATGAGCAGTTCTTC. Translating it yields CASSQVDRGNSYNEQFF.

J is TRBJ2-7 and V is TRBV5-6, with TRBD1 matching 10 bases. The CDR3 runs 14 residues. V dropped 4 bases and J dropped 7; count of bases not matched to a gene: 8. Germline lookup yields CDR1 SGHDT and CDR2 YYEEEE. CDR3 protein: CASSHGTGVSEQYF. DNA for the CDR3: TGTGCCAGCAGCCACGGGACAGGGGTTTCTGAGCAGTACTTC.

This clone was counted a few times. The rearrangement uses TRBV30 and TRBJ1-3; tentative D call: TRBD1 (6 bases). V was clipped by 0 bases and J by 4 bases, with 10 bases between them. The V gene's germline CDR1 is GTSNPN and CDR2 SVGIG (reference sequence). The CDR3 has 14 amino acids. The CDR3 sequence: CAWSVGTQGNTIYF. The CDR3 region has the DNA TGTGCCTGGAGTGTAGGGACACAGGGAAACACCATATATTTT.

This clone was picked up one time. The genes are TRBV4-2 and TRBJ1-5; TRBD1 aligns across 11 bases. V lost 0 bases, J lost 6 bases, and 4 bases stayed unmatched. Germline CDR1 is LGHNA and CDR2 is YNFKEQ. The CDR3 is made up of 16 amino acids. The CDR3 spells CASSQDRTGGFQPQHF. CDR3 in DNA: TGTGCCAGCAGCCAAGATAGGACAGGGGGCTTTCAGCCCCAGCATTTT.

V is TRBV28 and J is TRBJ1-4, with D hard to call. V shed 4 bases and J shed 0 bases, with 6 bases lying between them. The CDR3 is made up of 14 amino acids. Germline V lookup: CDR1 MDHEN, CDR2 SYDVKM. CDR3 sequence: CASSWGATNEKLFF. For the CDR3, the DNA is TGTGCCAGCAGTTGGGGAGCAACTAATGAAAAACTGTTTTTT.

CDR3 in amino acids: CASRPTGVQPQHF. The CDR3 DNA follows: TGTGCCAGCAGACCGACAGGGGTGCAGCCCCAGCATTTT. J is TRBJ1-5 and V is TRBV2, with TRBD1 matching over 8 bases. J lost 7 bases, V lost 6 bases, and 5 bases had no gene match. The germline V gene encodes CDR1 SNHLY and CDR2 FYNNEI. The CDR3 loop spans 13 amino acids. Full variable domain (outside the CDR3, taken from reference TRBV2 and TRBJ1-5): EPEVTQTPSHQVTQMGQEVILRCVPISNHLYFYWYRQILGQKVEFLVSFYNNEISEKSEIFDDQFSVERPDGSNFTLKIRSTKLEDSAMYFCASRPTGVQPQHFGDGTRLSIL.

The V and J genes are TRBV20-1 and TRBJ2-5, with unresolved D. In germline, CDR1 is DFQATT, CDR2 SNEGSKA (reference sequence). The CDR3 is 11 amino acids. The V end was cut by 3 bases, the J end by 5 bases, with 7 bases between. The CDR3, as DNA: TGCAGTGCTAGCCTACGGGAGACCCAGTACTTC. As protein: CSASLRETQYF.

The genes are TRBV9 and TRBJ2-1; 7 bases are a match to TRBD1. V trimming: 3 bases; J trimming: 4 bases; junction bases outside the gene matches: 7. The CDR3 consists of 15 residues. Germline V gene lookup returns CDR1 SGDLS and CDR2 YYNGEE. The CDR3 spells CASSAQGPPYNEQFF. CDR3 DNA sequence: TGTGCCAGCAGCGCACAGGGGCCCCCTTACAATGAGCAGTTCTTC.

Here the CDR3 DNA reads TGTGCCAGCAGCCCAGGGACTAGCGGGAGGGTGCCAGATACGCAGTATTTT. Its translation is CASSPGTSGRVPDTQYF. J is TRBJ2-3 and V is TRBV9; TRBD2 matches 16 bases. Trimming cost V 4 bases and J 4 bases; bases outside gene matches: 6. Germline V lookup: CDR1 SGDLS, CDR2 YYNGEE. CDR3 length: 17 amino acids.

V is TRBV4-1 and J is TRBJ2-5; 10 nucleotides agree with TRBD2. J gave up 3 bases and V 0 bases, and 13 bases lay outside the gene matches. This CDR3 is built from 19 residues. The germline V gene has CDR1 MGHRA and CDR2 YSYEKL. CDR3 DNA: TGCGCCAGCAGCCAAGATGCTAGCGGGAGAGGGGCGGGAAAAGAGACCCAGTACTTC. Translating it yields CASSQDASGRGAGKETQYF.

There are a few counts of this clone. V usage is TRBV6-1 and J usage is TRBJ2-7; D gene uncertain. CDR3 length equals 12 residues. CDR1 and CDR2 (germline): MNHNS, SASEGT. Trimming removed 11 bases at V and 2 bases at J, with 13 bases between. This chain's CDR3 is CAADEAPYEQYF. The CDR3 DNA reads TGTGCCGCCGACGAGGCCCCCTACGAGCAGTACTTC.

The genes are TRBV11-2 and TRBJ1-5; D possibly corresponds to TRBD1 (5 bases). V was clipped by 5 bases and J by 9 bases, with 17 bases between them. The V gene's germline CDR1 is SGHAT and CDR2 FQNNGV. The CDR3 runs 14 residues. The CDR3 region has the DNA TGTGCCAGCAGCATAGGGCGGGGGGAGAGGCCCCAGCATTTT. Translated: CASSIGRGERPQHF.

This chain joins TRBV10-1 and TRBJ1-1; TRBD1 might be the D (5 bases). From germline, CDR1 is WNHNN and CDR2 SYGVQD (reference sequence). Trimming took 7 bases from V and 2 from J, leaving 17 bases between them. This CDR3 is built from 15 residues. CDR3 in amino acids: CASIRSGQQNTEAFF. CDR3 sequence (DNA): TGCGCCAGCATCAGGTCCGGACAACAAAACACTGAAGCTTTCTTT.

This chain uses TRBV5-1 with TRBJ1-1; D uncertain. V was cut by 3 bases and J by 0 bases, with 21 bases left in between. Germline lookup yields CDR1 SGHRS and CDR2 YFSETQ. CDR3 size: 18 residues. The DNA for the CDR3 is TGCGCCAGCAGCTCCCGCGAGACAACGGTGTCGCTGAACACTGAAGCTTTCTTT. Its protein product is CASSSRETTVSLNTEAFF.

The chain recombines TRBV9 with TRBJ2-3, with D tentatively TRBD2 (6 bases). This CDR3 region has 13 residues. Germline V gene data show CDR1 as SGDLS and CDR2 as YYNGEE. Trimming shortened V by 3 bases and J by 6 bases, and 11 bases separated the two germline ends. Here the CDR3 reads CASSATRGDTQYF. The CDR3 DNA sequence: TGTGCCAGCAGCGCCACCCGGGGGGATACGCAGTATTTT.

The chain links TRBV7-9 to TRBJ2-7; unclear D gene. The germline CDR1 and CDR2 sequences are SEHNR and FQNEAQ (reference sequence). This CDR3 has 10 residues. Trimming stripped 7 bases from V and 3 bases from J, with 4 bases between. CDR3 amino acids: CASTRYEQYF. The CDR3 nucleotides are TGTGCCAGCACTCGCTACGAGCAGTACTTC.

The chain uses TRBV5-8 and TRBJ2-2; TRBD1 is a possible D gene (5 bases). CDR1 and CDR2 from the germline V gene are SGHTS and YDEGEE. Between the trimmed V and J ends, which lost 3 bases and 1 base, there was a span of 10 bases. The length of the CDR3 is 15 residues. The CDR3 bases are TGTGCCAGCAGCTCGGACGGACAGAACACCGGGGAGCTGTTTTTT. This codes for CASSSDGQNTGELFF.

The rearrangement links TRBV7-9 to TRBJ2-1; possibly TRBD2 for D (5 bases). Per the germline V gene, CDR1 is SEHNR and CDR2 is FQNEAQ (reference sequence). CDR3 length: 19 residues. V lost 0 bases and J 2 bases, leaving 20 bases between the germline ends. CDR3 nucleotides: TGTGCCAGCAGCTTAGCGAGAAATCTACGCCTCGGGACCTACAATGAGCAGTTCTTC. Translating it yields CASSLARNLRLGTYNEQFF.

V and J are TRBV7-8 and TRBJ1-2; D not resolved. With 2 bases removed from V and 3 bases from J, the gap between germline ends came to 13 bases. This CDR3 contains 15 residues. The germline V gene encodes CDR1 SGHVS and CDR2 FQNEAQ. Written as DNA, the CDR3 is TGTGCCAGCAGCTTAAACGCAGGAACCTACTATGGCTACACCTTC. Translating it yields CASSLNAGTYYGYTF.

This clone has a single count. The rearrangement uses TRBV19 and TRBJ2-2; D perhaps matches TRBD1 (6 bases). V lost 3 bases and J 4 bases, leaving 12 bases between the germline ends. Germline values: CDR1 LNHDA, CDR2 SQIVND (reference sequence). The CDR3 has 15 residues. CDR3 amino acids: CASSIWLGGTGELFF. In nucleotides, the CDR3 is TGTGCCAGTAGTATTTGGCTAGGGGGCACCGGGGAGCTGTTTTTT.

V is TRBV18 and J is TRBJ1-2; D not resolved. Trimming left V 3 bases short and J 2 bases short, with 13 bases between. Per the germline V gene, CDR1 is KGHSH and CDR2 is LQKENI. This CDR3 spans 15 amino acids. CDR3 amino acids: CASSPGRSGNYGYTF. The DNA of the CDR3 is TGTGCCAGCTCACCGGGAAGGTCGGGGAACTATGGCTACACCTTC.

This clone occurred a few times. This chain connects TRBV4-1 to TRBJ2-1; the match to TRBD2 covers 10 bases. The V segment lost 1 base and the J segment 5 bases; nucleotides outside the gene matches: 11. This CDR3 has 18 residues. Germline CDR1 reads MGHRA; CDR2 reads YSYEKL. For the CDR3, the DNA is TGCGCCAGCAGCCAAGGACGGGCTAGCGGGAGTTTTCACAATGAGCAGTTCTTC. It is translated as CASSQGRASGSFHNEQFF.

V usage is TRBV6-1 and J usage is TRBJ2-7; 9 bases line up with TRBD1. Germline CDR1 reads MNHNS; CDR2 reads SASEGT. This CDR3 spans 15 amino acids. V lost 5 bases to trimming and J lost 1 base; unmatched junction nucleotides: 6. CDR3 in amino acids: CASSLTQGASYEQYF. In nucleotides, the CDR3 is TGTGCCAGCAGTCTGACACAGGGGGCTTCCTACGAGCAGTACTTC.